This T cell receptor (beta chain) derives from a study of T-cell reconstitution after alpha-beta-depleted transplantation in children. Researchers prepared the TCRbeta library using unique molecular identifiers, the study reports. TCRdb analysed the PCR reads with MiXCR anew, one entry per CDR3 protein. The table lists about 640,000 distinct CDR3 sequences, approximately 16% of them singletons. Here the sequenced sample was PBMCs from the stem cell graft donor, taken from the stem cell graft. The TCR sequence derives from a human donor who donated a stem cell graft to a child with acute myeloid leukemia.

The CDR3 protein is CSASPNHRDTEAFF. The CDR3 DNA reads as TGCAGTGCTAGTCCGAACCACAGGGACACTGAAGCTTTCTTT. J is TRBJ1-1 and V is TRBV20-1; weak D call: TRBD1 (6 bases). CDR1 and CDR2 from the germline V gene are DFQATT and SNEGSKA (reference sequence). V lost 3 bases, J lost 3 bases, and 14 bases lay in between. The CDR3 is 14 amino acids.